The present entry profiles one T cell receptor (beta chain) with its context. What it recognizes is unknown. Other DNA sequences of this sample code for an identical CDR3. The record originates from a study of shared clonotypes between healthy human individuals. As for the study in general: CD4 naive and memory got three plates each, CD8 naive two, CD8 memory one.

The V end was cut by 1 base, the J end by 6 bases, with 9 bases between. Germline lookup yields CDR1 MNHEY and CDR2 SMNVEV (reference sequence). The CDR3 length is 13 residues. Overall study findings and caveats: The generation probabilities recorded for non-shared clonotypes fell below those of clonotypes shared by all four donors.

Naive CD8 cells comprised CD45RO-negative, CCR7-positively selected cells, excluding terminally differentiated effector memory CD45RA+ cells. Measured with immunoSEQ multiplex PCR; TCRdb has only the in-frame clones, and not every one. The sample consists of about 1,900,000 clones, just under 95% of them appearing once. This clonotype was sampled from a man aged 18 to 29 in good health. The sequenced sample was naive CD8+ T cells sorted from blood. This chain joins TRBV27 and TRBJ1-1, with D uncertain. CDR3: CASSLLGGAEAFF. CDR3 nucleotide sequence: TGTGCCAGCAGTTTATTGGGCGGGGCTGAAGCTTTCTTT.